The text below deals with one TCR beta chain. This record comes from a study of CD8+CD57+ T cells in acquired aplastic anemia. V shed 6 bases and J 5 bases; nucleotides not matched to a gene: 12. The CDR3 is 16 residues long. CDR1 is SNHLY, CDR2 FYNNEI, per germline. All patients picked for sequencing had shown, by flow cytometry, an expansion of CD8+CD57+ cells. Genomic DNA was employed as the template in profiling TCR beta VDJ and CDR3. In TCRdb, the reads were re-called with MiXCR into one record per CDR3 protein. The sample records around 500,000 distinct CDR3 sequences, around 33% being singletons.

J is TRBJ1-5 and V is TRBV2; 8 bases fit TRBD1. This clonotype was sampled from a human donor with aplastic anemia. The sample taken for sequencing was sorted CD4+, CD8+, or CD8+CD57+ T cells (not recorded which) from PBMCs. CDR3 protein: CASRRGGQGVDQPQHF. The CDR3 bases are TGTGCCAGCAGGAGAGGTGGACAGGGAGTGGATCAGCCCCAGCATTTT. Combining the CDR3 with reference TRBV2 and TRBJ1-5 gives the whole variable domain EPEVTQTPSHQVTQMGQEVILRCVPISNHLYFYWYRQILGQKVEFLVSFYNNEISEKSEIFDDQFSVERPDGSNFTLKIRSTKLEDSAMYFCASRRGGQGVDQPQHFGDGTRLSIL.